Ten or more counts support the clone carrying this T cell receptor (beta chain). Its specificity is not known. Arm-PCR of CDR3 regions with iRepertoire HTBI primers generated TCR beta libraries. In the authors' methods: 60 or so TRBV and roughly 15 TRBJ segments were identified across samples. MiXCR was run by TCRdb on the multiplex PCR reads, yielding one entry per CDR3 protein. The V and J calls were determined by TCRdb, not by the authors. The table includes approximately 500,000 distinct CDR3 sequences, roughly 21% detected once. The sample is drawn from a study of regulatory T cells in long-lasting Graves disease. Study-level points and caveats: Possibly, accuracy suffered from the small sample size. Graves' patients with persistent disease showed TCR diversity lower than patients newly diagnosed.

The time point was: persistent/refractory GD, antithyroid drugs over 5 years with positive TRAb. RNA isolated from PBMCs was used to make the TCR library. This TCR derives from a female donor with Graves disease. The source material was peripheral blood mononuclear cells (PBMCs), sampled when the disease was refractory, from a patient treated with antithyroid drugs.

CDR3 sequence reads: CASSSGDTEAFF. CDR3 DNA: TGTGCCAGCAGTTCGGGGGACACTGAAGCTTTCTTT. The V gene is TRBV28, the J gene TRBJ1-1; D perhaps matches TRBD1 (5 bases). CDR1 is MDHEN, CDR2 SYDVKM, per germline. The V and J ends lost 4 bases and 3 bases respectively, with 6 bases between them. The CDR3 consists of 12 residues.